The 9 T cell receptor beta chains presented below share a single source sample, sequenced in a study of T cells in Graves' hyperthyroidism and ophthalmopathy. Template material for amplifying TCR beta CDR3 regions consisted of RNA transcripts. During a first-round RT-PCR of the TCR CDR3, the HTBI primer set was used. TCRdb passed the multiplex PCR reads through MiXCR, listing each CDR3 protein once. The repertoire includes about 600,000 distinct CDR3 sequences, 13% to 15% of them detected once, and approximately 6.4% sits in the top ten. The sequenced material came from blood. The origin of the receptors is a woman between 18 and 29 years old with Graves' ophthalmopathy.

This clonotype showed up many times. The rearrangement joins TRBV6-5 to TRBJ1-6; D uncertain. V was trimmed by 0 bases and J by 0 bases, leaving 6 bases between them. CDR1 is MNHEY, CDR2 SVGAGI, per germline. There are 16 residues in the CDR3. This chain's CDR3 is CASSYSKGSYNSPLHF. For the CDR3, the DNA is TGTGCCAGCAGTTACTCGAAAGGCTCCTATAATTCACCCCTCCACTTT.

This clonotype was counted many times. The chain has TRBV3-1 and TRBJ1-4; D remains unclear. The length of the CDR3 is 11 residues. In germline, CDR1 is LGHDT, CDR2 YNNKEL (reference sequence). Trimming took 1 base from V and 10 from J, leaving 4 bases between them. In nucleotides, the CDR3 is TGTGCCAGCAGCCAAGGCGGAAAACTGTTTTTT. Protein sequence: CASSQGGKLFF.

In this sample, this clonotype turned up many times. The rearrangement joins TRBV11-1 to TRBJ2-3; TRBD2 aligns across 10 bases. The CDR3 is 15 residues long. The germline V gene encodes CDR1 SGHAT and CDR2 FQDESV (reference sequence). J was trimmed by 9 bases and V by 4 bases; bases with no gene match: 10. CDR3 region: CASSSSGTSVGTQYF. DNA of the CDR3: TGTGCCAGCAGCTCTTCCGGGACTAGCGTAGGGACGCAGTATTTT.

This clonotype was seen at least ten times. The V call is TRBV7-9, the J call TRBJ2-5; D may be TRBD1 (6 bases). The V end lost 3 bases, the J end lost 4 bases, and 15 bases lay between the germline ends. CDR1 and CDR2 from the germline V gene are SEHNR and FQNEAQ (reference sequence). This CDR3 contains 15 residues. Here the CDR3 reads CASSLFDRSGETQYF. In DNA form, the CDR3 reads TGTGCCAGCAGCTTGTTCGACAGGTCAGGAGAGACCCAGTACTTC.

The CDR3 reads CATSDPRHGGYTF. As DNA, the CDR3 is TGTGCCACCAGTGATCCCCGCCATGGAGGCTACACCTTC. This rearrangement joins TRBV24-1 to TRBJ1-2; no reliable D call. From germline, CDR1 is KGHDR and CDR2 SFDVKD. Trimming took 3 bases from V and 8 from J, leaving 12 bases between them. The CDR3 extends over 13 amino acids.

This clonotype was counted a few times. The chain combines TRBV5-8 with TRBJ2-3, with D possibly being TRBD1 (5 bases). Germline V gene lookup returns CDR1 SGHTS and CDR2 YDEGEE. V was pared by 4 bases and J by 0 bases, with 15 bases between. This CDR3 is built from 16 residues. The CDR3 DNA follows: TGTGCCAGCAGCGTCGAGAAGGGGCAGAGCACAGATACGCAGTATTTT. This encodes CASSVEKGQSTDTQYF.

This clonotype was detected a few times. This chain joins TRBV14 and TRBJ1-6; D is unclear. Germline V gene sequence: CDR1 SGHDN, CDR2 FVKESK. The ends were cut back, 0 bases at V and 6 bases at J, with 9 bases in the middle. The CDR3 runs 15 residues. CDR3 bases: TGTGCCAGCAGCCAAGAACAGAGACCTAATTCACCCCTCCACTTT. Protein: CASSQEQRPNSPLHF.

The sample holds a few counts of this clonotype. Here the CDR3 reads CASSTHAGGWAEAFF. The CDR3 bases are TGTGCCAGCAGCACCCACGCGGGGGGGTGGGCTGAAGCTTTCTTT. The chain recombines TRBV7-8 with TRBJ1-1; maybe TRBD1 (5 bases). This CDR3 is 15 amino acids long. Germline-derived CDR1 and CDR2 are SGHVS and FQNEAQ. V lost 5 bases and J lost 6, with 19 bases in between.

This clonotype appeared many times. V and J are TRBV28 and TRBJ1-1, with D possibly being TRBD1 (5 bases). Deletions cut 1 base from V and 3 bases from J, with 9 bases between. This CDR3 region has 14 residues. Germline V gene data show CDR1 as MDHEN and CDR2 as SYDVKM. The CDR3 coding sequence is TGTGCCAGCAGTTTATCATCGGGACACACTGAAGCTTTCTTT. Its translation is CASSLSSGHTEAFF.